This TCR beta chain is drawn from a study of vaccination and CD4 T cells after COVID-19. Looking at the study overall: Convalescent patients gave post-COVID blood a median about 100 days post-diagnosis, range 35 to 161. No peptide, an HIV-1 Nef pool, or a CEFX pool was what each control culture received.

Germline values: CDR1 MNHEY, CDR2 SVGEGT. V was clipped by 2 bases and J by 5 bases; unmatched bases: 8. The CDR3 is made up of 17 amino acids. Sequencing of DNA taken from cultured CD4+ T cells relied on the Oncomine TCR Beta short-read assay. TCRdb reprocessed the PCR reads via MiXCR and lists one record per CDR3 protein. Here the sample spans over 7,000 distinct CDR3 sequences, 58% being singletons. With regard to this clonotype: Its antigen is unidentified.

Regarding treatment: roughly nine-day PBMC culture with coronavirus spike peptide pools or control peptides (ViraFEST assay). Study-level results: SARS-CoV-2-reactive clonotype medians increased from around 20 to 38, not significantly. 304 of 307 vaccine-specific clones from convalescent patients were spike mono-reactive.

Sequences were obtained from CD4+ T cells from blood, cultured in vitro. This chain uses TRBV6-2 or TRBV6-3 with TRBJ2-5; 13 bases match TRBD2. This sequence originates from a human donor who had recovered from COVID-19. The CDR3 DNA reads TGTGCCAGCAGTTACGGCGGGACTAGCGGGGTGGGGGAGACCCAGTACTTC. This sequence encodes CASSYGGTSGVGETQYF.